One and the same sample provided the 27 T cell receptor beta chains below, sequenced in a study of T-cell reconstitution after alpha-beta-depleted transplantation in children. Preparing the TCRbeta library involved the use of unique molecular identifiers. TCRdb called the PCR reads again in MiXCR, with one record for every CDR3 protein. The table has approximately 490,000 distinct CDR3 sequences, about 10% seen once; the top ten hold 2% to 2.5%. This material consisted of PBMCs, taken before TCRalphabeta/CD19-depleted stem cell transplant. The receptors come from a child aged 2 to 10 with inherited bone marrow failure, due to receive a stem cell transplant.

The table lists this clonotype with a few counts. The chain recombines TRBV20-1 with TRBJ2-1; TRBD2 aligns across 8 bases. This CDR3 contains 16 residues. Trimming removed 0 bases from V and 4 bases from J; junction bases left unmatched: 8. Germline V gene lookup returns CDR1 DFQATT and CDR2 SNEGSKA (reference sequence). CDR3 bases: TGCAGTGCTAGAGATAGCCAGCGGGAGTCATACAATGAGCAGTTCTTC. Protein sequence: CSARDSQRESYNEQFF.

This clonotype was seen many times. V gene TRBV11-2 combines with J gene TRBJ2-3; 7 nucleotides align to TRBD2. There are 15 residues in the CDR3. Germline trimming cut 1 base from V and 4 bases from J; bases unmatched to any gene: 5. Germline-derived CDR1 and CDR2 are SGHAT and FQNNGV. The CDR3 nucleotides read TGTGCCAGCAGCTTAGTAGGACTAGGACCAGATACGCAGTATTTT. It is translated as CASSLVGLGPDTQYF.

This clonotype was observed many times. The chain joins TRBV27 to TRBJ2-7; no reliable D call. The CDR3 is 15 residues long. The V end lost 2 bases, the J end lost 0 bases, and 11 bases lay between the germline ends. CDR1 and CDR2 from the germline V gene are MNHEY and SMNVEV (reference sequence). The CDR3 loop reads CASSLSPAISYEQYF. The CDR3 DNA follows: TGTGCCAGCAGTTTAAGTCCGGCTATCTCCTACGAGCAGTACTTC.

The table lists this clonotype with many counts. The rearrangement uses TRBV7-9 and TRBJ2-1; D possibly matches TRBD1 or TRBD2 (5 bases each). CDR1 is SEHNR and CDR2 is FQNEAQ in the germline V gene (reference sequence). This CDR3 contains 15 residues. The ends were cut back, 5 bases at V and 5 bases at J, with 16 bases in the middle. The CDR3 sequence: CASSEGQSGHNEQFF. The CDR3, as DNA: TGTGCCAGCAGCGAGGGGCAATCCGGCCACAATGAGCAGTTCTTC.

The gene calls are TRBV28 and TRBJ1-1, with 8 bases matching TRBD1. Germline trimming cut 4 bases from V and 5 bases from J; bases unmatched to any gene: 12. Germline V gene sequence: CDR1 MDHEN, CDR2 SYDVKM. The CDR3 loop spans 16 amino acids. The CDR3 region is CASSSLTGEGPTEAFF. The DNA of the CDR3 is TGTGCCAGCAGTTCCTTGACAGGGGAGGGTCCAACTGAAGCTTTCTTT.

This clonotype was detected ten times or more. The V call is TRBV7-9, the J call TRBJ2-1; no definite D call. Germline V gene sequence: CDR1 SEHNR, CDR2 FQNEAQ (reference sequence). V was pared by 7 bases and J by 0 bases, with 16 bases between. This CDR3 contains 16 residues. The CDR3 coding sequence is TGTGCCAGCACCGGTTCGGACGAGAGCTCCTACAATGAGCAGTTCTTC. Translating gives CASTGSDESSYNEQFF.

The V call is TRBV28, the J call TRBJ2-5, with 7 positions matching TRBD2. Germline values: CDR1 MDHEN, CDR2 SYDVKM. V lost 9 bases, J lost 2 bases, and 12 bases stayed unmatched. This CDR3 contains 15 residues. The CDR3 bases are TGTGCCAGTAGGCCTGTGGCTAGCGGTCAAGAGACCCAGTACTTC. It encodes CASRPVASGQETQYF.

This clonotype appeared many times. The chain couples TRBV11-2 to TRBJ2-1, with D maybe TRBD2 (6 bases). CDR1 is SGHAT and CDR2 is FQNNGV in the germline V gene. Trimming shortened V by 1 base and J by 2 bases, and 12 bases separated the two germline ends. The CDR3 sequence is 16 residues long. CDR3 coding DNA: TGTGCCAGCAGCTTAGGTGGGGGGAGTGCCTACAATGAGCAGTTCTTC. It is translated as CASSLGGGSAYNEQFF.

This clonotype was detected ten times or more. The chain combines TRBV20-1 with TRBJ2-5, with 11 bases matching TRBD2. CDR3 length equals 19 residues. J lost 1 base, V lost 0 bases, and 13 bases had no gene match. Germline loops: CDR1 DFQATT, CDR2 SNEGSKA (reference sequence). This CDR3 is CSARDPLAGLAALQETQYF. CDR3 DNA: TGCAGTGCTAGAGACCCCTTGGCGGGACTAGCGGCACTCCAAGAGACCCAGTACTTC.

In its sample, this clonotype was seen many times. The chain employs TRBV24-1 and TRBJ2-3; no firm D call. The CDR3 covers 13 residues. CDR1 KGHDR and CDR2 SFDVKD come from the germline V gene. V lost 3 bases and J 5 bases, leaving 8 bases between the germline ends. The CDR3 sequence is CATSDPGQDTQYF. DNA of the CDR3: TGTGCCACCAGTGATCCCGGGCAAGATACGCAGTATTTT.

The table lists this clonotype with many counts. In DNA, the CDR3 is TGTGCCAGCAGCTTGGTGGCTAGCGGGAGAACAGATACGCAGTATTTT. It encodes CASSLVASGRTDTQYF. This chain connects TRBV5-6 to TRBJ2-3; TRBD2 agrees at 10 bases. Germline lookup yields CDR1 SGHDT and CDR2 YYEEEE. The CDR3 consists of 16 residues. The V segment lost 0 bases and the J segment 3 bases; nucleotides outside the gene matches: 4.

This clonotype was detected ten times or more. The chain is built from TRBV7-2 and TRBJ2-3, with D possibly matching TRBD1 (5 bases). V was cut by 1 base and J by 6 bases, with 14 bases left in between. This CDR3 is built from 15 residues. Germline assignment: CDR1 SGHTA and CDR2 FQGNSA. The CDR3 reads CASSLGLGRKDTQYF. In DNA, the CDR3 is TGTGCCAGCAGCTTAGGATTGGGGCGGAAGGATACGCAGTATTTT.

In nucleotides, the CDR3 is TGCGCCAGCAGCTTGGACAGGGCGGTGTTAGAGACCCAGTACTTC. It translates to CASSLDRAVLETQYF. This chain links TRBV5-1 with TRBJ2-5; the D gene is possibly TRBD1 (6 bases). The length of the CDR3 is 15 residues. The V and J ends lost 0 bases and 4 bases respectively, with 13 bases between them. The germline V gene encodes CDR1 SGHRS and CDR2 YFSETQ.

The table lists this clonotype with many counts. The J gene is TRBJ1-5, the V gene TRBV12-3 or TRBV12-4, with TRBD1 identical over 11 bases. After removal of 6 bases from V and 5 bases from J, the junction contained 9 bases not matched to a gene. The CDR3 runs to 16 residues. The CDR3, as DNA: TGTGCCAGCAGCCCTAAAGGACAGGGGGCACATCAGCCCCAGCATTTT. This translates into CASSPKGQGAHQPQHF.

The CDR3 loop reads CASANGTGGAKLYTF. CDR3 in DNA: TGTGCCAGCGCCAATGGGACAGGGGGCGCAAAGCTCTACACCTTC. The V and J genes are TRBV21-1 and TRBJ1-2; whether TRBD1, the table's D call, matches the DNA was not checked. TRBV21-1 is a recognized pseudogene. The CDR3 consists of 15 residues.

This clonotype was detected ten times or more. V and J are TRBV4-2 and TRBJ2-1, with D tentatively TRBD2 (6 bases). The V and J ends lost 2 bases and 15 bases respectively, with 17 bases between them. The CDR3 extends over 13 amino acids. Germline CDR1 and CDR2: LGHNA and YNFKEQ. The CDR3 DNA reads as TGTGCCAGCAGCCAAAATCCGTCCGGCGGGGTGTTCTTC. Translating gives CASSQNPSGGVFF.

This rearrangement joins TRBV5-1 to TRBJ2-2; 10 positions agree with TRBD2. This CDR3 contains 15 residues. Looked up from germline, CDR1 is SGHRS and CDR2 is YFSETQ. The V and J ends lost 3 bases and 6 bases, in that order; junction bases with no gene match: 5. This chain's CDR3 is CASSSIAGGAGELFF. The CDR3 DNA follows: TGCGCCAGCAGCTCCATAGCGGGAGGAGCCGGGGAGCTGTTTTTT. Filled out from reference TRBV5-1 and TRBJ2-2, the complete variable domain reads KAGVTQTPRYLIKTRGQQVTLSCSPISGHRSVSWYQQTPGQGLQFLFEYFSETQRNKGNFPGRFSGRQFSNSRSEMNVSTLELGDSALYLCASSSIAGGAGELFFGEGSRLTVL.

The chain combines TRBV20-1 with TRBJ2-7; possible D gene TRBD2, 5 bases. The germline V and J ends were trimmed by 5 bases and 1 base, with 12 bases remaining between them. The CDR3 contains 13 residues. The germline V gene has CDR1 DFQATT and CDR2 SNEGSKA (reference sequence). The CDR3 here is CSASNPGSYEQYF. The CDR3 nucleotides are TGCAGTGCTTCCAACCCGGGGTCCTACGAGCAGTACTTC.

In this sample, this clonotype turned up many times. This chain joins TRBV7-9 and TRBJ1-6; no definite D call. CDR1 SEHNR and CDR2 FQNEAQ come from the germline V gene (reference sequence). V lost 4 bases and J lost 9, with 16 bases in between. The CDR3 loop spans 15 amino acids. Here the CDR3 DNA reads TGTGCCAGCAGCTCCGCATTTACAGCAGTTTCACCCCTCCACTTT. Its protein is CASSSAFTAVSPLHF.

This clonotype was detected ten times or more. The chain's CDR3 is CASSYGRLSYEQYF. As DNA, the CDR3 is TGTGCCAGCAGTTACGGGCGTTTATCCTACGAGCAGTACTTC. The rearrangement links TRBV6-5 to TRBJ2-7; D is undetermined. The CDR3 totals 14 residues. V shed 2 bases and J shed 1 base, with 9 bases lying between them. From germline, CDR1 is MNHEY and CDR2 SVGAGI.

This clonotype was seen many times. This chain joins TRBV20-1 and TRBJ2-7; a possible D gene is TRBD2 (6 bases). The CDR3 is made up of 13 amino acids. Germline CDR1 and CDR2: DFQATT and SNEGSKA (reference sequence). V lost 0 bases and J lost 6, with 12 bases in between. Here the CDR3 reads CSAREEGNSEQYF. In nucleotides, the CDR3 is TGCAGTGCTAGAGAGGAGGGTAACAGCGAGCAGTACTTC.

This clonotype was recorded a few times. The rearrangement uses TRBV5-1 and TRBJ1-6; the D gene is possibly TRBD1 (5 bases). CDR3 length equals 13 residues. V was trimmed by 6 bases and J by 14 bases, leaving 18 bases between them. The germline CDR1 and CDR2 sequences are SGHRS and YFSETQ. The DNA for the CDR3 is TGCGCCAGCACCACGGGGCAGGAAGGCACCCTCCACTTT. This translates into CASTTGQEGTLHF.

This clonotype was observed many times. V is TRBV10-1 and J is TRBJ2-3, with D hard to call. The CDR3 totals 14 residues. From germline, CDR1 is WNHNN and CDR2 SYGVQD (reference sequence). V lost 3 bases and J 2 bases, leaving 9 bases between the germline ends. CDR3 amino acids: CASSDSIITDTQYF. In DNA form, the CDR3 reads TGCGCCAGCAGTGACAGTATAATCACAGATACGCAGTATTTT.

This clonotype was recorded many times. This chain joins TRBV28 and TRBJ2-7; D call uncertain. The V gene lost 8 bases and the J gene lost 2 bases, with 19 bases spanning the gap. The germline V gene encodes CDR1 MDHEN and CDR2 SYDVKM. This CDR3 region has 15 residues. The CDR3 spells CASLSSYHSPYEQYF. The DNA of the CDR3 is TGTGCCAGCTTATCAAGCTACCACTCTCCCTACGAGCAGTACTTC. Complete variable domain (other parts from reference TRBV28 and TRBJ2-7): DVKVTQSSRYLVKRTGEKVFLECVQDMDHENMFWYRQDPGLGLRLIYFSYDVKMKEKGDIPEGYSVSREKKERFSLILESASTNQTSMYLCASLSSYHSPYEQYFGPGTRLTVT.

The table lists this clonotype with many counts. The chain combines TRBV7-2 with TRBJ2-1, with D tentatively TRBD1 (6 bases). Trimming took 0 bases from V and 10 from J, leaving 10 bases between them. This CDR3 is built from 13 residues. Germline CDR1 SGHTA, CDR2 FQGNSA. The CDR3 loop is CASSLAGQGEQFF. Here the CDR3 DNA reads TGTGCCAGCAGCTTAGCGGGCCAGGGGGAGCAGTTCTTC.

In its sample, this clonotype was seen many times. The rearrangement links TRBV2 to TRBJ2-1; 7 bases align to TRBD2. Trimming took 7 bases from V and 2 from J; bases not matched to a gene: 8. The CDR3 is made up of 15 amino acids. CDR1 is SNHLY and CDR2 is FYNNEI in the germline V gene. The DNA for the CDR3 is TGTGCCAGCAAGACTAGCCTAATTACCTACAATGAGCAGTTCTTC. Translation gives CASKTSLITYNEQFF. Drawing the rest from reference TRBV2 and TRBJ2-1, the complete variable domain is EPEVTQTPSHQVTQMGQEVILRCVPISNHLYFYWYRQILGQKVEFLVSFYNNEISEKSEIFDDQFSVERPDGSNFTLKIRSTKLEDSAMYFCASKTSLITYNEQFFGPGTRLTVL.

This clonotype was seen many times. The V and J genes are TRBV6-6 and TRBJ1-1, with D uncertain. The germline V gene encodes CDR1 MNHNY and CDR2 SVGAGI (reference sequence). V lost 3 bases and J lost 10, with 6 bases in between. The CDR3 has 10 residues. The CDR3 loop is CASSYPGAFF. For the CDR3, the DNA is TGTGCCAGCAGTTATCCGGGAGCTTTCTTT.